This TCR beta chain originates from a study of shared clonotypes between healthy human individuals. Each cell subset's genomic DNA was divided evenly among several immunoSEQ plates. This table comes from immunoSEQ multiplex PCR, and its TCRdb copy is limited to in-frame clones, with some not included. Among 980,000 or so clones listed, about three quarters were seen once. Overall study results and limits: All-four-donor shared clonotypes had higher generation probabilities than non-shared clonotypes did. Among donors, clonotype sharing was expected to be affected by sequencing depth.

This clone was recorded once. Its antigen is unknown. The germline V gene has CDR1 SNHLY and CDR2 FYNNEI. Trimming cost V 4 bases and J 5 bases; bases outside gene matches: 4. This CDR3 spans 13 amino acids. This sequence was found in a man aged 18 to 35 in good health. The sequenced sample consisted of memory CD4+ T cells sorted from blood. Subset indicated: CD45RA-negative fraction. This chain connects TRBV2 to TRBJ2-5; 7 bases line up with TRBD1. The CDR3: CASSGGQYETQYF. CDR3 sequence (DNA): TGTGCCAGCAGTGGGGGACAGTACGAGACCCAGTACTTC.